This T cell receptor beta chain was sequenced for a study of cytomegalovirus exposure and HLA in healthy donors (dated by TCRdb to 2016 to 2017). With respect to the entire study: In an earlier analysis of approximately 640 of the donors, approximately 300 Gb of sequence data and 100 million or so unique TCR beta sequences from roughly 190 million T cells were reported. An early release covering about 600 HLA-typed donors comprised roughly 300 gigabases of sequencing data and about 90 million unique TCR sequences. The genetic ancestry cluster associated with self-reported Caucasian donors included about four fifths of the 300 to 450 genotyped donors. The study aimed to test whether signatures of past pathogen exposure could be identified by cataloging public T cell receptors. The study used immunosequencing to profile the T cell repertoires of some 600 subjects and linked those repertoires to cytomegalovirus serostatus. Along with the approximately 700-subject first cohort, a separate validation cohort of about 110 different subjects was used. The study combined high-throughput TCR immunosequencing, statistical association of individual TCRs with disease status, and machine learning to predict cytomegalovirus infection status. A later analysis re-examined previously published TCR beta repertoires from 610 or so donors and added high-resolution HLA genotyping to investigate patterns of TCR occurrence. Rather than using new phenotypic data, the later analysis identified candidate immune exposures from TCR beta sequences and from how often those sequences occurred across donors. An earlier analysis of several hundred of the donors used high-throughput TCR beta sequencing to judge whether each TCR beta V gene segment behaved as functional or pseudogenic. Alongside the repertoire data, information on donor age, sex, ethnicity and CMV serostatus was compiled. A later genetic analysis used genome-wide SNP genotypes for about 60% of the roughly 670 donors, treating that subset as a discovery cohort. Every discovery cohort repertoire had been produced on one sequencing platform. HLA typing covered class I and class II loci at four-digit resolution. Typing coverage varied by locus: 629-630 donors for A, B, C, DRB1 and DQB1; approximately 500 for DQA1; 600 to 610 for DPA1; approximately 450 for DPB1. Roughly 5 DR-DQ haplotypes were treated as single units for association and clustering because of strong linkage in the cohort. Among roughly 370 genotyped donors of the cohort, an average of around 240,000 unique TCR beta nucleotide sequences were sequenced per donor, 15% to 20% of them non-productive.

Library preparation used the immunoSEQ multiplex PCR assay. For the multiplex PCR, a mixture combining 60 forward primers for TCR Vbeta segments and 13 reverse primers for TCR Jbeta segments was used. The CDR3 region of rearranged TCR beta genes was amplified from genomic DNA by a multiplex PCR assay. On the Illumina HiSeq System, the amplified TCR beta libraries were sequenced as 87-base-pair reads. The published analysis was carried out like this. In a later analysis, some 80 million unique TCR beta chains were counted across the 666 repertoires, and about 9.9 million of these chains were shared by at least two donors. A nearest-neighbor algorithm error-corrected the raw reads and collapsed the reads into unique sequences, merging closely related sequences to remove PCR and sequencing errors. V, D and J gene segments were assigned by aligning CDR3 sequences to IMGT reference sequences. For a sequence to be retained, a match of at least six nucleotides was required to both a V gene segment and a J gene segment. A rearrangement was called productive if the CDR3 had no stop codons and remained in frame with V and J, and every other rearrangement was called non-productive. CDR3 was defined by IMGT convention, running from the second conserved V-encoded cysteine to the conserved J-encoded phenylalanine. Sequences without an unambiguous match to a single V gene segment were excluded from the earlier analysis of 450 to 650 of the donors. An earlier analysis of 587 of the donors called V segments functional above 56.7% productive rearrangements and segregating when the between-donor standard deviation exceeded 5%. A statistical classification framework was built to diagnose cytomegalovirus status from the catalog of TCR beta chain sequences. In a later analysis, V and J genes were assigned by comparing TCR nucleotide sequences against IMGT/GENE-DB human TR gene sequences. Using the TCRdist pipeline, a later analysis assigned CDR3 sequences along with most-parsimonious VDJ recombination scenarios. In a later analysis, every TCR beta chain was defined by the combination of its CDR3 amino acid sequence and its V-gene family, and reads without a unique V-gene family were dropped. To address suspected cross-contamination and a sequencing artifact, a later analysis removed a few hundred highly shared, low-generation-probability nucleotide sequences. In a later analysis, a clonal expansion index was calculated for each public chain from normalized within-repertoire ranks of inferred template counts. In a later analysis, generation probabilities were computed using a VDJ recombination model fitted to out-of-frame rearrangements, and the results were checked against IGoR. In a later analysis, hypergeometric tests were used to score TCR-TCR, TCR-HLA and TCR-CMV co-occurrence, with a repertoire-size bias correction applied to TCR pairs. False discovery rates were estimated in a later analysis by permuting HLA or CMV assignments 20 times. A later analysis grouped co-occurring TCRs with DBSCAN, adding TCRdist sequence similarity when clustering within HLA-allele-positive subsets. Repertoires with fewer than 30,000 or more than 120,000 public chains were left out of co-occurrence clustering, as were a few repertoires with anomalous nucleotide sharing. TCRdb stores this immuneACCESS table with in-frame sequences only. Part of the clones is absent; in the studies checked, under half of the shortfall reflects unresolved V genes, and no reason is known for the rest. Clone size and V and J calls were adopted from that table, with D and trimming inferred from the DNA. The sample table records some 95,000 clones; around 74% of these occur just once. Of the sample, approximately 7.4% falls within the top ten clones.

Broad study findings and their caveats: In an earlier analysis of several hundred of the donors, most TCR beta V segments were observed in productive rearrangements about 87% or about 30% of the time, broadly matching IMGT annotations. Immune exposure information for the cohort was limited to CMV serostatus. Because some donors lacked HLA typing at each locus, the association tests relied only on the typed subset. A later analysis found that TCR association rates varied across HLA loci, with DRB1 alleles showing the most associated TCRs and HLA-C alleles the fewest. Three of the identified cytomegalovirus-associated TCR beta chains were confirmed in vitro to be specific for cytomegalovirus antigens. In a later genetic analysis, fewer N-insertions in productive TCRs were reported among donors in an Asian-associated ancestry cluster than the roughly 700-donor mean. An association between a missense DCLRE1C variant and V-gene and J-gene trimming of TCR beta chains was found in a later genetic analysis and replicated in an independent cohort. Because counts were too low, roughly 16 rarely observed V segments, including chromosome 9 orphons, were left out of the earlier analysis of some 640 of the donors. The classifier was reported to diagnose cytomegalovirus status with high specificity and sensitivity in both the original cohort and the validation cohort. A further reported finding was that TCR beta sequences accurately predicted the HLA-A and HLA-B alleles for most subjects in the first cohort. Because the 87-base-pair reads could not distinguish some IMGT-functional V segments, including TRBV6-2 and TRBV6-3, those segments were excluded. Correlated functional status among segregating V segments might reflect linkage disequilibrium, but an unknown experimental factor could not be ruled out. It was suggested by the authors that the approach could potentially be generalized to other disease states and immunological phenotypes. A cluster of highly shared sequence variants was judged likely to represent a technical artifact of the sequencing pipeline. Several of the top co-occurrence clusters appeared to be linked to parvovirus B19, influenza, CMV and Epstein-Barr virus, according to a later analysis. Most TCR sequences were seen in very few donors, while some public TCRs were found in many individuals. In a later analysis, 16,951 TCR beta sequences were associated with specific HLA alleles at a false discovery rate of 0.05. When HLA alleles, especially DR and DQ, strongly co-occurred, attributing TCR associations to individual alleles was difficult. Sequencing depth was assumed to be roughly uniform across donors in the presence/absence analyses, though that assumption may not hold. In a later analysis, HLA-associated TCR beta chains showed more clonal expansion and lower generation probabilities than non-associated chains that were equally common. In a later analysis, most CMV-associated TCR beta chains were found to appear HLA-restricted, with HLA associations seemingly driven largely by CMV exposure. In the study, some 160 TCR beta chains were listed as associated with cytomegalovirus. The cohort was sequenced for TCR beta chains only, and without alpha or paired-chain data the features that could be detected were limited.

In total, over 600 healthy bone marrow donors made up the cohort. Cohort members were all nominally healthy when sampled, although unrecorded immune exposures were likely present. The donor was CMV seropositive and was included in the group of approximately 310 seropositive cohort members. Every donor gave a peripheral blood sample, and the peripheral blood mononuclear cells from that sample were used for TCR beta sequencing. The Qiagen DNeasy Blood Extraction Kit was used to extract genomic DNA from the blood cell samples. Comments on this clone: What antigen it recognizes has not been identified. No base-level quality is on record; no much larger clone is a single base apart.

From cysteine to phenylalanine, the CDR3 is 15 amino acids long. Only CDR3 DNA is held: 45 bases, read in frame from base 1. Via the germline V gene (reference sequence), CDR1 is MNHEY and CDR2 SMNVEV. The germline V end is reduced by 4 bases and the J end by 3 bases; junction bases left unmatched: 9. Sequencing used PBMCs. The clonotype originates from a man aged 50-60 years in good health and CMV-seropositive. Here the chain combines TRBV27 and TRBJ2-7; the junction holds 7 bases that match TRBD2. The encoded CDR3 is CASSSLGGGSYEQYF. The nucleotide sequence reads TGTGCCAGCAGTTCCCTTGGGGGGGGGAGCTACGAGCAGTACTTC.